Following are 24 T cell receptor beta chains from one sample sequenced in a study of T cells in Graves' hyperthyroidism and ophthalmopathy. Authors of the study amplified TCR beta CDR3 regions from RNA transcripts. HTBI primers were employed in a first-round RT-PCR of the TCR CDR3. Each CDR3 protein is one row after TCRdb ran MiXCR on the multiplex PCR reads. This sample has around 450,000 distinct CDR3 sequences, with roughly an eighth found just once. Sequencing was performed on blood. Receptor source: a young woman with Graves' hyperthyroidism.

As regards this clonotype: This clone may be a read error of a much larger clone one base away. The chain couples TRBV6-6 to TRBJ2-5; D gene ambiguous. The CDR3 covers 15 residues. Germline assignment: CDR1 MNHNY and CDR2 SVGAGI (reference sequence). CDR3 amino acids: CASSYSIDQAEIQYF. The CDR3 region has the DNA TGTGCCAGCAGTTACTCGATAGACCAGGCGGAGATCCAGTACTTC.

This clonotype was detected a few times. A much larger clonotype is one base distant, so this may be a read error. The rearrangement joins TRBV2 to TRBJ2-7; 8 bases agree with TRBD2. From germline, CDR1 is SNHLY and CDR2 FYNNEI. The V segment lost 3 bases and the J segment 4 bases; nucleotides outside the gene matches: 5. This CDR3 spans 14 amino acids. The chain's CDR3 is CASSEDSGVYEQYF. CDR3 in DNA: TGTGCCAGCAGTGAGGATAGCGGGGTTTACGAGCAGTACTTC.

This rearrangement joins TRBV12-3 or TRBV12-4 to TRBJ2-1; D is perhaps TRBD2 (6 bases). V was trimmed by 6 bases and J by 3 bases, leaving 9 bases between them. The length of the CDR3 is 13 residues. The CDR3 is CASSGAGYNEQFF. In DNA, the CDR3 is TGTGCCAGCAGCGGAGCGGGCTACAATGAGCAGTTCTTC.

The chain carries TRBV5-1 and TRBJ1-1, with TRBD1 as a possible D gene (6 bases). The CDR3 covers 14 residues. The V end was cut by 2 bases, the J end by 5 bases, with 13 bases between. CDR1 SGHRS and CDR2 YFSETQ come from the germline V gene. CDR3 in DNA: TGCGCCAGCAGCTTCTCACAGGGTAGGACTGAAGCTTTCTTT. This translates into CASSFSQGRTEAFF. The full variable domain, its missing parts supplied by reference TRBV5-1 and TRBJ1-1, is KAGVTQTPRYLIKTRGQQVTLSCSPISGHRSVSWYQQTPGQGLQFLFEYFSETQRNKGNFPGRFSGRQFSNSRSEMNVSTLELGDSALYLCASSFSQGRTEAFFGQGTRLTVV.

The V gene is TRBV12-3 or TRBV12-4, the J gene TRBJ2-1, with a possible D match to TRBD2 (6 bases). V was clipped by 1 base and J by 8 bases, with 15 bases between them. The CDR3 extends over 15 amino acids. The CDR3 here is CASSLGRLVADEQFF. In nucleotides, the CDR3 is TGTGCCAGCAGTTTAGGGCGGCTAGTAGCGGATGAGCAGTTCTTC.

This clonotype was seen only a few times. This sequence joins TRBV29-1 and TRBJ2-2, with a possible D match to TRBD2 (5 bases). The CDR3 consists of 14 residues. From germline, CDR1 is SQVTM and CDR2 ANQGSEA. V was clipped by 3 bases and J by 0 bases, with 8 bases between them. The CDR3: CSVDEGSNTGELFF. In DNA form, the CDR3 reads TGCAGCGTTGACGAGGGATCGAACACCGGGGAGCTGTTTTTT.

The rearrangement joins TRBV7-9 to TRBJ2-7; D remains unclear. This CDR3 is built from 15 residues. CDR1 SEHNR and CDR2 FQNEAQ come from the germline V gene (reference sequence). Trimming removed 4 bases at V and 9 bases at J, with 22 bases between. The CDR3 region has the DNA TGTGCCAGCAGCTCGGACGGCTTCCCCTACGTGGGGCAGTACTTC. Amino acids: CASSSDGFPYVGQYF.

In its sample, this clonotype was seen many times. The rearrangement joins TRBV12-3 or TRBV12-4 to TRBJ1-1; TRBD1 matches 7 bases. The CDR3 covers 16 residues. The ends lost 4 bases at V and 3 bases at J; junction bases unmatched: 11. The CDR3 loop is CASSYATGRGDTEAFF. The DNA for the CDR3 is TGTGCCAGCAGTTACGCGACAGGGAGAGGGGACACTGAAGCTTTCTTT.

This clonotype showed up many times. This chain links TRBV27 with TRBJ2-7, with 7 nucleotides matching TRBD1. In germline, CDR1 is MNHEY, CDR2 SMNVEV (reference sequence). The length of the CDR3 is 13 residues. The ends lost 6 bases at V and 6 bases at J; junction bases unmatched: 8. In DNA form, the CDR3 reads TGTGCCAGCAGGCGTTACAGGGGTAGCGAGCAGTACTTC. Translation gives CASRRYRGSEQYF.

This chain joins TRBV18 and TRBJ1-5, with 7 bases aligning to TRBD1. There are 17 residues in the CDR3. V shed 6 bases and J 5 bases; nucleotides not matched to a gene: 16. The germline V gene has CDR1 KGHSH and CDR2 LQKENI. The CDR3 DNA is TGTGCCAGCTCGTCCCCAACTCCGGGACAGATATATCAGCCCCAGCATTTT. This gives the protein CASSSPTPGQIYQPQHF.

The chain is built from TRBV5-4 and TRBJ2-3, with a tentative D call TRBD2 (7 bases). Trimming removed 4 bases from V and 0 bases from J, with 21 bases in between. CDR3 size: 18 residues. Germline V gives CDR1 SGHNT, CDR2 YYREEE (reference sequence). The CDR3 bases are TGTGCCAGCAGCAGGGGGGGGCCTAGGGGCCCTAGCACAGATACGCAGTATTTT. This sequence encodes CASSRGGPRGPSTDTQYF.

On this clonotype itself: The junction differs from germline at one of its ends, possibly a read error. The gene calls are TRBV3-1 and TRBJ2-1; no definite D call. CDR1 LGHDT and CDR2 YNNKEL come from the germline V gene (reference sequence). CDR3 length: 13 amino acids. The CDR3 sequence is CAGSQHIAAEQFF. For the CDR3, the DNA is TGTGCCGGCAGCCAACATATCGCGGCGGAGCAGTTCTTC.

The rearrangement uses TRBV7-8 and TRBJ2-2; 9 nucleotides match TRBD2. With V trimmed by 4 bases and J by 4 bases, 4 bases remained unmatched. This CDR3 contains 15 residues. Looked up from germline, CDR1 is SGHVS and CDR2 is FQNEAQ. The CDR3 DNA reads TGTGCCAGCAGCTGGGGACTAGCAGGCACCGGGGAGCTGTTTTTT. Its translation is CASSWGLAGTGELFF.

The sample holds a few counts of this clonotype. The gene calls are TRBV27 and TRBJ1-6; possible D gene TRBD1, 5 bases. Germline CDR1 is MNHEY and CDR2 is SMNVEV (reference sequence). V shed 8 bases and J shed 10 bases, with 15 bases lying between them. The CDR3 extends over 13 amino acids. CDR3 residues: CASGLGENSPLHF. Written as DNA, the CDR3 is TGTGCCAGCGGGTTGGGGGAGAACTCACCCCTCCACTTT.

This clonotype was observed many times. The chain is built from TRBV3-1 and TRBJ1-5; D is unclear. Trimming pared 1 base from V and 0 bases from J, leaving 7 bases between. CDR3 length: 15 amino acids. Per the germline V gene, CDR1 is LGHDT and CDR2 is YNNKEL (reference sequence). The DNA for the CDR3 is TGTGCCAGCAGCCAAGCTTGGGGTAGCAATCAGCCCCAGCATTTT. The encoded protein is CASSQAWGSNQPQHF.

The rearrangement links TRBV7-9 to TRBJ2-7, with D possibly TRBD2 on 6 matching bases. Between the trimmed V and J ends, which lost 5 bases and 7 bases, there was a span of 15 bases. Looked up from germline, CDR1 is SEHNR and CDR2 is FQNEAQ (reference sequence). This CDR3 is 13 amino acids long. In DNA form, the CDR3 reads TGTGCCAGCAGCCCAGTAGCGGCTTGGGAGCAGTACTTC. Residues: CASSPVAAWEQYF.

This clonotype appeared many times. The chain links TRBV7-2 to TRBJ1-1, with TRBD1 as a possible D gene (5 bases). The V gene lost 1 base and the J gene lost 11 bases, with 11 bases spanning the gap. The CDR3 extends over 12 amino acids. Germline-derived CDR1 and CDR2 are SGHTA and FQGNSA. The chain's CDR3 is CASSLEAGRAFF. DNA for the CDR3: TGTGCCAGCAGCTTAGAGGCAGGGCGTGCTTTCTTT.

This sequence joins TRBV29-1 and TRBJ2-1, with 8 bases identical to TRBD2. Looked up from germline, CDR1 is SQVTM and CDR2 is ANQGSEA. The CDR3 is 14 amino acids. V was pared by 4 bases and J by 4 bases, with 6 bases of the junction left unmatched. As DNA, the CDR3 is TGCAGCGTTGTTGGGACTAGGGAGTACAATGAGCAGTTCTTC. Amino acids: CSVVGTREYNEQFF.

The J gene is TRBJ1-2, the V gene TRBV7-3; D might be TRBD1 (5 bases). Germline CDR1 SGHTA, CDR2 FQGTGA. The CDR3 consists of 14 residues. Trimming removed 5 bases from V and 4 bases from J, with 14 bases in between. This chain's CDR3 is CASSAGQGVYGYTF. Written as DNA, the CDR3 is TGTGCCAGCAGCGCCGGCCAGGGTGTCTATGGCTACACCTTC.

The chain's CDR3 is CASSSPLVAGGNEQFF. The CDR3 nucleotides are TGTGCCAGCAGCTCCCCCTTAGTAGCGGGAGGGAATGAGCAGTTCTTC. The chain carries TRBV11-2 and TRBJ2-1; 11 nucleotides line up with TRBD2. Germline CDR1 SGHAT, CDR2 FQNNGV. The CDR3 is made up of 16 amino acids. Losses at the gene ends were 4 bases for V and 7 bases for J; bases not matched to a gene: 9.

This clonotype showed up many times. The V gene is TRBV10-2, the J gene TRBJ2-1, with a possible D match to TRBD2 (5 bases). There are 13 residues in the CDR3. Between the trimmed V and J ends, which lost 3 bases and 7 bases, there was a span of 10 bases. Germline lookup yields CDR1 WSHSY and CDR2 SAAADI. This CDR3 reads CASSETRVNEQFF. The CDR3 DNA reads as TGCGCCAGCAGTGAAACTAGGGTGAATGAGCAGTTCTTC.

The genes are TRBV27 and TRBJ2-1; TRBD2 agrees at 8 bases. The CDR3 spans 15 residues. V shed 5 bases, J shed 5 bases, and the junction held 8 bases outside the gene matches. Germline CDR1 and CDR2: MNHEY and SMNVEV (reference sequence). The CDR3: CASSPGLGLHNEQFF. The CDR3 DNA is TGTGCCAGCAGTCCGGGACTAGGCCTACACAATGAGCAGTTCTTC.

This clonotype was observed many times. The chain employs TRBV12-3 or TRBV12-4 and TRBJ1-5; D unresolved. Trimming cost V 4 bases and J 9 bases, with 13 bases left between them. The CDR3 is made up of 13 amino acids. The CDR3 is CASSWESFRPQHF. CDR3 nucleotides: TGTGCCAGCAGTTGGGAATCTTTTCGGCCCCAGCATTTT.

The chain carries TRBV28 and TRBJ2-2; TRBD2 aligns across 9 bases. Germline V lookup: CDR1 MDHEN, CDR2 SYDVKM. V lost 6 bases, J lost 4 bases, and 9 bases stayed unmatched. CDR3 length: 16 residues. This CDR3 is CASRPSGLASTGELFF. For the CDR3, the DNA is TGTGCCAGCAGACCATCCGGACTAGCGAGCACCGGGGAGCTGTTTTTT.